The 28 T cell receptor beta chains presented below share a single source sample, sequenced in a study of early T cells in non-severe SARS-CoV-2 infection. TCRdb recomputed calls from the 5' RACE reads with MiXCR, one row per CDR3 protein. The table records just over 80,000 distinct CDR3 sequences, roughly an eighth of them present only once. Sequencing was done on a sample of whole blood. All receptors come from an adult who was a healthcare worker with PCR-confirmed SARS-CoV-2 infection or an uninfected control (not recorded which).

V is TRBV18 and J is TRBJ1-1; 11 nucleotides match TRBD1. V was pared by 6 bases and J by 6 bases, with 6 bases of the junction left unmatched. Germline lookup yields CDR1 KGHSH and CDR2 LQKENI. The CDR3 loop spans 14 amino acids. CDR3 sequence reads: CASSTPGQGAEAFF. The CDR3 DNA reads TGTGCCAGCTCGACGCCGGGACAGGGGGCTGAAGCTTTCTTT.

This clonotype was seen ten or more times. Written as DNA, the CDR3 is TGTGCCAGCAGCTTAGCTATGACTAGCGGGGGGCGAAGGAGCTCCTACAATGAGCAGTTCTTC. Its protein is CASSLAMTSGGRRSSYNEQFF. The chain recombines TRBV7-8 with TRBJ2-1; TRBD2 agrees at 13 bases. V trimming: 0 bases; J trimming: 0 bases; junction bases outside the gene matches: 11. This CDR3 has 21 amino acids. Germline V gene data show CDR1 as SGHVS and CDR2 as FQNEAQ.

There are a few counts of this clonotype. The chain joins TRBV6-5 to TRBJ2-7; 9 nucleotides align to TRBD1. CDR1 is MNHEY and CDR2 is SVGAGI in the germline V gene. CDR3 size: 15 residues. After removal of 6 bases from V and 2 bases from J, the junction contained 8 bases not matched to a gene. CDR3 residues: CASSPGTGFAYEQYF. As DNA, the CDR3 is TGTGCCAGCAGCCCCGGGACAGGGTTCGCCTACGAGCAGTACTTC.

The V call is TRBV29-1, the J call TRBJ2-7; 9 bases align to TRBD1. Trimming cost V 2 bases and J 6 bases; bases outside gene matches: 8. The V gene's germline CDR1 is SQVTM and CDR2 ANQGSEA. The CDR3 is 14 amino acids. The CDR3 sequence is CSVELTGGAGEQYF. DNA of the CDR3: TGCAGCGTTGAACTAACAGGGGGCGCGGGCGAGCAGTACTTC.

Ten or more counts support this clonotype. V is TRBV12-3 or TRBV12-4 and J is TRBJ2-3; D gene ambiguous. This CDR3 region has 15 residues. Deletions cut 6 bases from V and 6 bases from J, with 19 bases between. CDR3: CASSPLHGLADTQYF. The CDR3 DNA is TGTGCCAGCAGCCCACTACACGGGCTCGCGGATACGCAGTATTTT.

This clonotype was counted between two and nine times. The J gene is TRBJ2-1, the V gene TRBV20-1, with 10 positions matching TRBD2. The CDR3 spans 15 residues. Germline V lookup: CDR1 DFQATT, CDR2 SNEGSKA (reference sequence). V lost 5 bases, J lost 0 bases, and 4 bases stayed unmatched. The CDR3 spells CSAPSGGHSYNEQFF. In DNA, the CDR3 is TGCAGTGCTCCTAGCGGGGGTCACTCCTACAATGAGCAGTTCTTC.

The V and J genes are TRBV3-1 and TRBJ2-5; perhaps TRBD2 as D (5 bases). Germline lookup yields CDR1 LGHDT and CDR2 YNNKEL (reference sequence). The CDR3 sequence is 12 residues long. Trimming took off 4 bases at V and 9 bases at J, with 12 bases between the two ends. The CDR3 reads CASSLKSRAQYF. CDR3 coding DNA: TGTGCCAGCAGCCTTAAATCGAGGGCCCAGTACTTC.

This clonotype was detected many times. This chain links TRBV7-9 with TRBJ1-4; D gene ambiguous. Germline V lookup: CDR1 SEHNR, CDR2 FQNEAQ (reference sequence). With 5 bases removed from V and 2 bases from J, the gap between germline ends came to 9 bases. This CDR3 has 14 residues. The CDR3 DNA follows: TGTGCCAGCAGCCGCCGGGAGACTAATGAAAAACTGTTTTTT. Translated: CASSRRETNEKLFF.

The CDR3 loop is CASSLGQGVGSPLHF. The CDR3 nucleotides are TGTGCCAGCAGCTTGGGACAGGGGGTCGGGTCACCCCTCCACTTT. The chain recombines TRBV7-9 with TRBJ1-6, with 11 positions matching TRBD1. Trimming at V came to 3 bases and at J to 10 bases, leaving 5 bases not matched to a gene. The germline V gene has CDR1 SEHNR and CDR2 FQNEAQ (reference sequence). The CDR3 runs to 15 residues.

This clonotype was observed at least ten times. V usage is TRBV6-6 and J usage is TRBJ2-5; D possibly matches TRBD1 or TRBD2 (5 bases each). CDR1 and CDR2 (germline): MNHNY, SVGAGI (reference sequence). This CDR3 has 16 amino acids. V was clipped by 1 base and J by 5 bases, with 17 bases between them. CDR3 sequence: CASSYFLGREGETQYF. Written as DNA, the CDR3 is TGTGCCAGCAGTTACTTTCTCGGGCGCGAGGGGGAGACCCAGTACTTC.

V is TRBV2 and J is TRBJ1-5; D not resolved. The V gene lost 4 bases and the J gene lost 4 bases, with 8 bases spanning the gap. The CDR3 loop spans 13 amino acids. Germline CDR1 and CDR2: SNHLY and FYNNEI. The CDR3 region has the DNA TGTGCCAGCAGTGGGGGAGAGAATCAGCCCCAGCATTTT. Amino acid sequence: CASSGGENQPQHF.

The sample holds a few counts of this clonotype. This chain links TRBV10-3 with TRBJ1-6; the D gene is possibly TRBD1 (6 bases). V shed 10 bases and J shed 6 bases, with 16 bases lying between them. The CDR3 contains 14 residues. From germline, CDR1 is ENHRY and CDR2 SYGVKD. CDR3 amino acids: CATSLGTSNSPLHF. The CDR3 DNA is TGTGCCACATCCCTTGGGACATCTAATTCACCCCTCCACTTT.

This clonotype was seen more than once but under ten times. V usage is TRBV9 and J usage is TRBJ2-1; D gene uncertain. CDR1 and CDR2 (germline): SGDLS, YYNGEE. Between the trimmed V and J ends, which lost 0 bases and 0 bases, there was a span of 7 bases. This CDR3 is built from 15 residues. CDR3 nucleotides: TGTGCCAGCAGCGTAGATCTGAGCTCCTACAATGAGCAGTTCTTC. This gives the protein CASSVDLSSYNEQFF.

This clonotype was seen repeatedly, ten times or more. The genes are TRBV10-3 and TRBJ1-5; D remains unclear. The length of the CDR3 is 13 residues. Per germline, CDR1 ENHRY and CDR2 SYGVKD. Trimming pared 3 bases from V and 2 bases from J, leaving 5 bases between. DNA for the CDR3: TGTGCCATCAGTGATTTTGGCAATCAGCCCCAGCATTTT. It translates to CAISDFGNQPQHF.

This clonotype was found a few times. CDR3 DNA: TGTGCCAGAAGCTACGGGACAGGGGCCTCTGGGGCCAACGTCCTGACTTTC. It specifies CARSYGTGASGANVLTF. This chain connects TRBV5-3 to TRBJ2-6; 10 nucleotides line up with TRBD1. TRBV5-3 falls under the ORF class, with uncertain function. The CDR3 has 17 amino acids. V was pared by 3 bases and J by 0 bases, with 3 bases of the junction left unmatched.

This clonotype was seen a few times. The chain uses TRBV5-1 and TRBJ1-2, with D possibly TRBD1 on 6 matching bases. The CDR3 is made up of 15 amino acids. V was cut by 6 bases and J by 10 bases, with 25 bases left in between. Germline V gene lookup returns CDR1 SGHRS and CDR2 YFSETQ. The CDR3 loop is CASNLLFGGNGDYTF. CDR3 DNA sequence: TGCGCCAGCAACCTCCTTTTTGGGGGCAACGGGGACTACACCTTC.

This clonotype has a count of ten or more. V gene TRBV11-2 combines with J gene TRBJ2-1; no firm D call. The V gene lost 5 bases and the J gene lost 3 bases, with 17 bases spanning the gap. This CDR3 spans 16 amino acids. Germline-derived CDR1 and CDR2 are SGHAT and FQNNGV. The CDR3 loop is CASSQNWVGIYNEQFF. The DNA of the CDR3 is TGTGCCAGCAGCCAAAATTGGGTGGGCATCTACAATGAGCAGTTCTTC. Full variable domain (missing parts from reference TRBV11-2 and TRBJ2-1): EAGVAQSPRYKIIEKRQSVAFWCNPISGHATLYWYQQILGQGPKLLIQFQNNGVVDDSQLPKDRFSAERLKGVDSTLKIQPAKLEDSAVYLCASSQNWVGIYNEQFFGPGTRLTVL.

This clonotype was seen at least ten times. The V gene is TRBV7-6, the J gene TRBJ2-3; the match to TRBD2 covers 9 bases. After removal of 2 bases from V and 6 bases from J, the junction contained 12 bases not matched to a gene. The CDR3 has 17 amino acids. Germline values: CDR1 SGHVS, CDR2 FNYEAQ. The DNA of the CDR3 is TGTGCCAGCAGCTTACGACTTGCTAGCGGGGTAATGGATACGCAGTATTTT. Translated, it gives CASSLRLASGVMDTQYF.

The chain uses TRBV3-1 and TRBJ2-7; 9 bases align to TRBD1. This CDR3 region has 15 residues. The V gene end was trimmed by 4 bases and the J gene end by 5 bases; junction bases not matched to a gene: 9. Germline V CDR1 and CDR2: LGHDT, YNNKEL (reference sequence). The CDR3 reads CASSPSGTGFDEQYF. CDR3 DNA: TGTGCCAGCAGCCCTTCCGGGACAGGGTTCGACGAGCAGTACTTC.

This clonotype was counted ten times or more. The chain joins TRBV10-3 to TRBJ2-2, with a possible D match to TRBD1 (6 bases). V was pared by 5 bases and J by 8 bases, with 15 bases between. This CDR3 region has 14 residues. Looked up from germline, CDR1 is ENHRY and CDR2 is SYGVKD. The CDR3 is CAISSTGRSGELFF. The DNA of the CDR3 is TGTGCCATCAGTTCGACAGGTCGTTCGGGGGAGCTGTTTTTT.

The CDR3 sequence: CASSQVQGRETQYF. CDR3 sequence (DNA): TGTGCCAGCAGCCAAGTGCAGGGGCGAGAGACCCAGTACTTC. The chain has TRBV3-1 and TRBJ2-5; TRBD1 is a possible D gene (6 bases). V was shortened by 1 base and J by 4 bases, with 10 bases between the two germline ends. CDR3 size: 14 residues. The germline CDR1 and CDR2 sequences are LGHDT and YNNKEL (reference sequence).

This clonotype was found many times. This chain connects TRBV5-5 to TRBJ1-1, with D uncertain. The CDR3 spans 17 residues. Trimming cost V 0 bases and J 3 bases, with 18 bases left between them. Germline V gives CDR1 SGHKS, CDR2 YYEKEE (reference sequence). DNA of the CDR3: TGTGCCAGCAGCTTGGGTTCCTTCGGGTCAGCGGACACTGAAGCTTTCTTT. Its protein product is CASSLGSFGSADTEAFF.

This clonotype was seen ten or more times. The chain couples TRBV20-1 to TRBJ1-4; no firm D call. Germline V gene data show CDR1 as DFQATT and CDR2 as SNEGSKA (reference sequence). Trimming removed 1 base at V and 5 bases at J, with 17 bases between. The CDR3 loop spans 16 amino acids. The CDR3 region is CSARVPGRGNNEKLFF. DNA for the CDR3: TGCAGTGCTAGAGTCCCCGGTCGCGGAAACAATGAAAAACTGTTTTTT.

This clonotype was seen more than once but under ten times. The gene calls are TRBV7-9 and TRBJ2-2; perhaps TRBD2 as D (5 bases). Germline V lookup: CDR1 SEHNR, CDR2 FQNEAQ (reference sequence). The CDR3 sequence is 15 residues long. Trimming removed 5 bases at V and 2 bases at J, with 12 bases between. The CDR3: CASSPNPGNTGELFF. The CDR3 DNA reads TGTGCCAGCAGCCCGAACCCGGGAAACACCGGGGAGCTGTTTTTT.

This clonotype appeared a few times. The rearrangement joins TRBV20-1 to TRBJ2-5; the D call may be TRBD1 or TRBD2 (5 bases each). The V gene lost 5 bases and the J gene lost 5 bases, with 15 bases spanning the gap. Looked up from germline, CDR1 is DFQATT and CDR2 is SNEGSKA (reference sequence). The CDR3 consists of 13 residues. The CDR3 loop reads CSAEGPAGETQYF. In DNA, the CDR3 is TGCAGTGCTGAGGGGCCGGCTGGGGAGACCCAGTACTTC.

This clonotype was observed many times. The rearrangement joins TRBV20-1 to TRBJ2-5; maybe TRBD2 (5 bases). The CDR3 has 11 amino acids. Germline lookup yields CDR1 DFQATT and CDR2 SNEGSKA (reference sequence). V lost 6 bases and J lost 2, with 7 bases in between. CDR3 in DNA: TGCAGTGCCGGGGTTCAAGAGACCCAGTACTTC. This encodes CSAGVQETQYF.

This clonotype was observed many times. The V and J genes are TRBV20-1 and TRBJ2-7; 7 bases are shared with TRBD1. CDR1 is DFQATT and CDR2 is SNEGSKA in the germline V gene (reference sequence). Trimming took 5 bases from V and 3 from J; bases not matched to a gene: 7. CDR3 length equals 13 residues. The CDR3 nucleotides read TGCAGTGCTTACGACAGGGTAGGCTACGAGCAGTACTTC. Protein: CSAYDRVGYEQYF.

The V and J genes are TRBV15 and TRBJ2-7; D is perhaps TRBD1 or TRBD2 (5 bases each). Germline CDR1 reads LNHNV; CDR2 reads YYDKDF (reference sequence). The length of the CDR3 is 18 residues. Between the trimmed V and J ends, which lost 0 bases and 0 bases, there was a span of 18 bases. This chain's CDR3 is CATSREGFRDGASYEQYF. The CDR3 DNA reads TGTGCCACCAGCAGAGAGGGGTTCCGGGACGGAGCCTCCTACGAGCAGTACTTC.